This entry lists 22 T cell receptor beta chains sequenced from one sample in a study of CDR3 diversity in severe acne. Each CDR3 protein gets one entry after TCRdb re-called the PCR reads with MiXCR. The repertoire holds about 84,000 distinct CDR3 sequences, with 45% to 55% as singletons. Sequencing input: blood. Receptors were obtained from a male donor in good health, without acne.

The V call is TRBV15, the J call TRBJ2-1; 10 positions agree with TRBD2. The junction had 4 bases not matched to a gene; V was cut back by 5 bases and J by 6 bases. Germline CDR1 and CDR2: LNHNV and YYDKDF (reference sequence). The CDR3 sequence is 14 residues long. CDR3 region: CATSSGLAVNEQFF. CDR3 DNA: TGTGCCACCAGCTCCGGACTAGCGGTCAATGAGCAGTTCTTC.

The chain uses TRBV24-1 and TRBJ2-3; weak D call: TRBD2 (6 bases). V dropped 9 bases and J dropped 4 bases, with 13 bases sitting between them. This CDR3 region has 13 residues. Germline V gene sequence: CDR1 KGHDR, CDR2 SFDVKD. As DNA, the CDR3 is TGTGCCACCTCCGACGGGAGTCCAGATACGCAGTATTTT. This sequence encodes CATSDGSPDTQYF.

This clonotype is medium-sized. This rearrangement joins TRBV5-1 to TRBJ2-1; 10 positions match TRBD1. V shed 4 bases and J 4 bases; nucleotides not matched to a gene: 5. CDR3 size: 15 residues. Germline V lookup: CDR1 SGHRS, CDR2 YFSETQ. CDR3 nucleotide sequence: TGCGCCAGCAGCCAAGGACAGGGGGTGTACAATGAGCAGTTCTTC. This encodes CASSQGQGVYNEQFF.

By sample fraction, this clonotype is medium-sized. This rearrangement joins TRBV24-1 to TRBJ2-2, with D unresolved. This CDR3 comprises 12 residues. Germline values: CDR1 KGHDR, CDR2 SFDVKD. The V gene lost 8 bases and the J gene lost 2 bases, with 5 bases spanning the gap. Written as DNA, the CDR3 is TGTGCCACCAACGGAAACACCGGGGAGCTGTTTTTT. It codes for CATNGNTGELFF.

Notes on this clonotype: The DNA is omitted, as the CDR3 cannot be located on it reliably, and the CDR3 follows TCRdb's listing. The CDR3 reads CASVDSATNEKLFFGSGTQYF. The chain couples TRBV6-6 to TRBJ2-5. CDR1 and CDR2 (germline): MNHNY, SVGAGI (reference sequence). Counting both end residues, the CDR3 totals 21 amino acids.

This chain joins TRBV20-1 and TRBJ2-7; 11 bases align to TRBD1. The CDR3 loop spans 15 amino acids. Germline V gene lookup returns CDR1 DFQATT and CDR2 SNEGSKA (reference sequence). With V trimmed by 1 base and J by 5 bases, 7 bases remained unmatched. Here the CDR3 reads CSARAGGTGGDEQYF. The CDR3 DNA is TGCAGTGCTAGAGCTGGCGGGACAGGGGGAGACGAGCAGTACTTC.

The chain links TRBV29-1 to TRBJ1-2, with no clear D. Trimming stripped 7 bases from V and 8 bases from J, with 17 bases between. CDR3 length: 12 amino acids. The germline CDR1 and CDR2 sequences are SQVTM and ANQGSEA. CDR3 sequence reads: CSDQQPPAGYTF. The CDR3 nucleotides read TGCAGCGACCAACAACCCCCTGCGGGCTACACCTTC.

The chain recombines TRBV2 with TRBJ2-5; 9 bases agree with TRBD2. Per germline, CDR1 SNHLY and CDR2 FYNNEI. V was clipped by 8 bases and J by 0 bases; unmatched bases: 7. The CDR3 spans 15 residues. The chain's CDR3 is CASARLAVYQETQYF. CDR3 DNA sequence: TGTGCCAGCGCTCGACTAGCGGTGTACCAAGAGACCCAGTACTTC.

The rearrangement joins TRBV25-1 to TRBJ1-2, with TRBD1 matching over 8 bases. This CDR3 contains 15 residues. V was pared by 3 bases and J by 11 bases, with 14 bases of the junction left unmatched. Germline loops: CDR1 MGHDK, CDR2 SYGVNS. The CDR3 region is CASSETAEGDRSYTF. DNA of the CDR3: TGTGCCAGCAGTGAGACTGCCGAAGGGGACAGGTCATACACCTTC.

There are many counts of this clonotype. This CDR3 reads CAISSTGYEQYF. The CDR3 region has the DNA TGTGCCATCAGTTCGACTGGCTACGAGCAGTACTTC. The chain couples TRBV10-3 to TRBJ2-7; D is ambiguous. With 5 bases removed from V and 3 bases from J, the gap between germline ends came to 8 bases. Germline-derived CDR1 and CDR2 are ENHRY and SYGVKD. The CDR3 runs 12 residues.

This clonotype was observed a few times. The V gene is TRBV27, the J gene TRBJ1-5, with D unresolved. CDR3 length: 14 residues. Germline CDR1 MNHEY, CDR2 SMNVEV (reference sequence). Between the trimmed V and J ends, which lost 3 bases and 0 bases, there was a span of 6 bases. In nucleotides, the CDR3 is TGTGCCAGCAGTTTGTCTGGTAGCAATCAGCCCCAGCATTTT. It yields the protein CASSLSGSNQPQHF.

This clonotype was picked up many times. J is TRBJ1-2 and V is TRBV6-1, with 7 bases that match TRBD1. This CDR3 is built from 15 residues. Germline CDR1 and CDR2: MNHNS and SASEGT. Trimming at V came to 4 bases and at J to 5 bases, leaving 10 bases not matched to a gene. The DNA of the CDR3 is TGTGCCAGCAGTGTTCAGGGGGAAGTCGGGTATGGCTACACCTTC. This codes for CASSVQGEVGYGYTF.

Of note for this clonotype: The limits of the CDR3 on the DNA are not certain, so only TCRdb's listed CDR3 is given. The V call is TRBV20-1, the J call TRBJ2-7; the table calls TRBD2, which could not be checked here. The CDR3 length equals 22 residues, ends included. Germline V CDR1 and CDR2: DFQATT, SNEGSKA (reference sequence). The CDR3 sequence is CSASRLAEQETQYFGPGTRQYF.

This clonotype turned up a few times. The chain employs TRBV10-3 and TRBJ1-2, with a possible D match to TRBD1 (5 bases). Deletions cut 3 bases from V and 4 bases from J, with 12 bases between. The CDR3 totals 14 residues. CDR1 is ENHRY, CDR2 SYGVKD, per germline. The CDR3 loop is CAISDRQNFYGYTF. The CDR3 nucleotides are TGTGCCATCAGTGATAGACAGAACTTCTATGGCTACACCTTC.

The chain couples TRBV20-1 to TRBJ2-7, with D tentatively TRBD2 (6 bases). Trimming stripped 3 bases from V and 5 bases from J, with 8 bases between. Germline lookup yields CDR1 DFQATT and CDR2 SNEGSKA (reference sequence). The CDR3 is 11 amino acids. The CDR3 nucleotides read TGCAGTGCTAGCGGGAGCCACGAGCAGTACTTC. Protein: CSASGSHEQYF.

The chain carries TRBV4-1 and TRBJ2-1; 8 positions match TRBD2. Trimming took 1 base from V and 6 from J; bases not matched to a gene: 2. This CDR3 has 14 residues. Germline V gives CDR1 MGHRA, CDR2 YSYEKL. The CDR3 nucleotides are TGCGCCAGCAGCCAAGTTGGGACTAGCAATGAGCAGTTCTTC. It specifies CASSQVGTSNEQFF.

This clonotype was picked up a small number of times. This chain uses TRBV2 with TRBJ1-6; TRBD1 might be the D (5 bases). V was clipped by 8 bases and J by 0 bases, with 14 bases between them. Looked up from germline, CDR1 is SNHLY and CDR2 is FYNNEI. The CDR3 runs to 16 residues. CDR3 in amino acids: CASGPGGDSYNSPLHF. DNA for the CDR3: TGTGCCAGCGGTCCCGGGGGGGACTCCTATAATTCACCCCTCCACTTT.

The V call is TRBV7-2, the J call TRBJ2-7; TRBD2 aligns across 7 bases. The V gene end was trimmed by 4 bases and the J gene end by 7 bases; junction bases not matched to a gene: 10. The CDR3 has 14 residues. Germline-derived CDR1 and CDR2 are SGHTA and FQGNSA. The CDR3 loop reads CASSWDYHGGEQYF. In nucleotides, the CDR3 is TGTGCCAGCAGCTGGGACTACCACGGGGGAGAGCAGTACTTC.

By proportion, this clonotype is medium-sized. The genes are TRBV7-3 and TRBJ2-5; no clear D. CDR1 SGHTA and CDR2 FQGTGA come from the germline V gene. Trimming took 5 bases from V and 5 from J, leaving 15 bases between them. The CDR3 has 14 residues. Here the CDR3 reads CASSPTSPRETQYF. The DNA of the CDR3 is TGTGCCAGCAGCCCTACCAGTCCCCGGGAGACCCAGTACTTC. Full variable domain (missing parts from reference TRBV7-3 and TRBJ2-5): GAGVSQTPSNKVTEKGKYVELRCDPISGHTALYWYRQSLGQGPEFLIYFQGTGAADDSGLPNDRFFAVRPEGSVSTLKIQRTERGDSAVYLCASSPTSPRETQYFGPGTRLLVL.

This clonotype was seen only a few times. The chain joins TRBV6-5 to TRBJ2-3; possibly TRBD2 for D (6 bases). The CDR3 length is 14 residues. The V gene's germline CDR1 is MNHEY and CDR2 SVGAGI. Trimming took off 9 bases at V and 6 bases at J, with 19 bases between the two ends. The CDR3 region is CASGVDGGKDTQYF. The CDR3 region has the DNA TGTGCCAGTGGGGTAGACGGGGGAAAGGATACGCAGTATTTT.

CDR3 DNA: TGTGCCAGCAGTTTATTCTCTACGACAGGGGCGACTAATTCACCCCTCCACTTT. Residues: CASSLFSTTGATNSPLHF. V and J are TRBV6-5 and TRBJ1-6; 8 bases align to TRBD1. CDR3 size: 18 residues. J lost 6 bases, V lost 4 bases, and 14 bases had no gene match. Germline-derived CDR1 and CDR2 are MNHEY and SVGAGI.

The rearrangement joins TRBV2 to TRBJ1-1; no reliable D call. V was cut by 6 bases and J by 5 bases, with 16 bases left in between. This CDR3 region has 14 residues. Per the germline V gene, CDR1 is SNHLY and CDR2 is FYNNEI. The CDR3 reads CASRARTQVTEAFF. In DNA, the CDR3 is TGTGCCAGCAGGGCCCGGACCCAGGTGACTGAAGCTTTCTTT.